The clone carrying this T cell receptor (beta chain) has a handful of counts. Antigen unknown. The sample belongs to a study of vaccination and CD4 T cells after COVID-19. In the study overall: Post-vaccination samples were procured at a median of approximately 72 days following dose two (range 14 to 241). A CEFX pool, an HIV-1 Nef pool, or else no peptide went into the control cultures.

Time point: late sampling 161 to 241 days after vaccination in a few convalescent patients. Treatment specified: approximately nine-day PBMC culture with coronavirus spike peptide pools or control peptides (ViraFEST assay). Replacement of half the medium with fresh IL-2 medium took place on days 3 and 7. CDR1 MNHNS and CDR2 SASEGT come from the germline V gene. V shed 4 bases, J shed 4 bases, and the junction held 10 bases outside the gene matches. The CDR3 contains 16 residues. Oncomine TCR Beta short-read sequencing was applied to DNA from cultured CD4+ T cells. TCRdb re-analysed the PCR reads in MiXCR, keeping a single row per CDR3 protein. The sample lists approximately 22,000 distinct CDR3 sequences, 32% occurring once.

Sequenced here: CD4+ T cells from blood, cultured in vitro, sampled about 7 months after SARS-CoV-2 vaccination. The source of this sequence is a human donor who had recovered from COVID-19. The V call is TRBV6-1, the J call TRBJ1-2, with TRBD1 matching over 9 bases. In nucleotides, the CDR3 is TGTGCCAGCAGTGTCTTACCGGGACAGGGCAGCTATGGCTACACCTTC. It yields the protein CASSVLPGQGSYGYTF.